Listed below are T cell receptor beta chains from one sample, sequenced in a study of memory CD4+ T cells and cytomegalovirus serostatus. The table came from immunoSEQ multiplex PCR; TCRdb's copy has only in-frame clones and leaves some out. In the table there are over 50,000 clones, 82% of which are singletons. The specimen sequenced was memory CD4+ T cells from blood. The receptors were sampled from an adult in good health and CMV-seronegative. The CDR3 runs from the conserved cysteine through the conserved F or W. The order of the fields is D gene, clone size, J gene, V gene, CDR3 DNA, CDR3 protein. The D gene is left open where the match is weak. Rows may omit the clone size; those that give it use once, few, many or a size class.

TRBD1 NA TRBJ2-7 TRBV27 TGTGCCAGCAGTTTATCTGACAGGGGCGAGCAGTACTTC CASSLSDRGEQYF
NA NA TRBJ2-5 TRBV7-6 TGTGCCAGCAGCCATGAGACCCAGTACTTC CASSHETQYF
NA NA TRBJ2-2 TRBV28 TGTGCCAGCAGTTTAGGTCTTACCGGGGAGCTGTTTTTT CASSLGLTGELFF
NA NA TRBJ2-5 TRBV5-1 TGCGCCAGCAGCTTAGGACAGTTAAACCAAGAGACCCAGTACTTC CASSLGQLNQETQYF
TRBD1 NA TRBJ2-6 TRBV4-1 TGCGCCAGCAGTCCCCCGGACAGGGGGCCTGGGGCCAACGTCCTGACTTTC CASSPPDRGPGANVLTF
TRBD1 NA TRBJ2-7 TRBV5-4 TGTGCCAGCAGCCACAGGGGAGCCTACGAGCAGTACTTC CASSHRGAYEQYF
TRBD1 NA TRBJ1-1 TRBV5-1 TGCGCCAGCAGCTCTAGGACAGGGTCGGCTTTCTTT CASSSRTGSAFF
TRBD1 NA TRBJ2-1 TRBV7-9 TGTGCCAGCAGCTTAGACAGGGGGTTTATGGGGTCCTACAATGAGCAGTTCTTC CASSLDRGFMGSYNEQFF
NA NA TRBJ2-4 TRBV6-5 TGTGCCAGCAGTTACGGGGGCATTCAGTACTTC CASSYGGIQYF
NA NA TRBJ2-3 TRBV7-9 TGTGCCAGCAGCTATAGCGGCCCGGATACGCAGTATTTT CASSYSGPDTQYF
TRBD2 NA TRBJ2-7 TRBV7-9 TGTGCCAGCAGCTTATCGGGGGAGGGCTTCCACGAGCAGTACTTC CASSLSGEGFHEQYF
NA once TRBJ2-7 TRBV2 TGTGCCAGCACTGAACGGAGGATCTCCTACGAGCAGTACTTC CASTERRISYEQYF
NA NA TRBJ1-1 TRBV6-1 TGTGCCAGCACACAGAACACTGAAGCTTTCTTT CASTQNTEAFF
NA NA TRBJ2-7 TRBV5-1 TGCGCCAGCAGCTTCTTGGCGGACGCCTACGAGCAGTACTTC CASSFLADAYEQYF
TRBD2 NA TRBJ2-1 TRBV7-9 TGTGCCAGCAGCTTACCTCCCGCGGGGGTCTACAATGAGCAGTTCTTC CASSLPPAGVYNEQFF
TRBD1 NA TRBJ2-1 TRBV19 TGTGCCAGTAGCCCATCGAAAAACAGGGGACCTCTGAATGAGCAGTTCTTC CASSPSKNRGPLNEQFF
NA NA TRBJ1-2 TRBV30 TGTGCCTGGAGTGTTTCAAGAGCCCAGAATGGCTACACCTTC CAWSVSRAQNGYTF
TRBD1 NA TRBJ2-5 TRBV2 TGTGCCAGCAGTACCCGGGACAGGGGGCGCGGAGAGACCCAGTACTTC CASSTRDRGRGETQYF
NA NA TRBJ2-5 TRBV4-1 TGCGCCAGCAGCCAACGTCTTGCGCTAGGGGAGCAGTACTTC CASSQRLALGEQYF
TRBD1 NA TRBJ2-7 TRBV6-5 TGTGCCAGCAGTTACACATTAGGACAGGGCTACGAGCAGTACTTC CASSYTLGQGYEQYF
NA NA TRBJ1-2 TRBV18 TGTGCCAGCTCAATCAACAGGGACGGCTACACCTTC CASSINRDGYTF
NA NA TRBJ1-2 TRBV5-1 TGCGCCAGCAGCTTGCCCAGGGGCCCAGGGCACTATGGCTACACCTTC CASSLPRGPGHYGYTF
NA NA TRBJ2-7 TRBV4-2 TGTGCCAGCAGCCAGGGGACGGGAGTTCAGTACGAGCAGTACTTC CASSQGTGVQYEQYF
NA NA TRBJ1-5 TRBV19 TGTGCCAGTAGTATTTTTCGCGACAGCCAGCGGCCCCAGCATTTT CASSIFRDSQRPQHF
TRBD1 few TRBJ1-1 TRBV18 TGTGCCAGCTCACCGGGGACAGGGGCTGCGGACACTGAAGCTTTCTTT CASSPGTGAADTEAFF
NA NA TRBJ2-2 TRBV2 TGTGCCAGCAGTGAAGAAAGCGTGGGGAACACCGGGGAGCTGTTTTTT CASSEESVGNTGELFF
NA few TRBJ1-1 TRBV27 TGTGCCAGCCGAAGACTAGGACGGAACACTGAAGCTTTCTTT CASRRLGRNTEAFF
NA few TRBJ2-5 TRBV18 TGTGCCAGCTCAAGGCCGGCCTCCCAAGAGACCCAGTACTTC CASSRPASQETQYF
NA NA TRBJ2-1 TRBV2 TGTGCCAGCAGTGTTAGGGGGGAGGGTGAGCAGTTCTTC CASSVRGEGEQFF
TRBD1 once TRBJ1-6 TRBV19 TGTGCCACGACAGGGGGCGCCCCCAGATCACCCCTCCACTTT CATTGGAPRSPLHF
NA NA TRBJ2-6 TRBV11-2 TGTGCCAGCAGCCTCCCAGGGTTGGGGGCCAACGTCCTGACTTTC CASSLPGLGANVLTF
TRBD1 many TRBJ1-2 TRBV7-9 TGTGCCAGCAGCTTTACAGGGGTTGGCTACACCTTC CASSFTGVGYTF
NA once TRBJ2-7 TRBV7-8 TGTGCCAGCAGCTCGAACCCTCTACAGGGCGGGCAGTACTTC CASSSNPLQGGQYF
NA NA TRBJ2-1 TRBV18 TGTGCCAGCTCACCACCCGGGGTGGGTGAGCAGTTCTTC CASSPPGVGEQFF
NA NA TRBJ1-5 TRBV1 TGCACCAGAGAGAAAAACCCCGGGACAGGGCATCAGCCCCAGCATTTT CTREKNPGTGHQPQHF
TRBD1 NA TRBJ2-7 TRBV5-4 TGTGCCAGCAGCGCCGGGACAGACTACGAGCAGTACTTC CASSAGTDYEQYF
TRBD1 NA TRBJ2-7 TRBV28 TGTGCCAGCAGTCCGAGACAGGGATCCTACGAGCAGTACTTC CASSPRQGSYEQYF
NA NA TRBJ2-7 TRBV11-2 TGTGCCAGCAGCTTAGAGACAGGACCCTTGCACTTC CASSLETGPLHF
NA NA TRBJ2-3 TRBV7-6 TGTGCCAGCAGTCACCAACTCCAGGAGTCAGGCACAGATACGCAGTATTTT CASSHQLQESGTDTQYF
TRBD1 NA TRBJ1-1 TRBV2 TGTGCCAGCAGTGAAGCGCTTCGGGACAGGGGGCTTACTGAAGCTTTCTTT CASSEALRDRGLTEAFF
NA NA TRBJ2-3 TRBV5-1 TGCGCCAGCAGCTTAGTAAAGGGGGAGGGAGATACGCAGTATTTT CASSLVKGEGDTQYF
TRBD2 NA TRBJ2-5 TRBV18 TGTGCCAGCTCACCCCCTCGGGGGGACGAAGAGACCCAGTACTTC CASSPPRGDEETQYF
NA NA TRBJ1-2 TRBV30 TGTGCCTGGAGGGGTAGGGCTGGCTACACCTTC CAWRGRAGYTF
TRBD2 NA TRBJ2-3 TRBV14 TGTGCCAGCAGCCAAGGGTCCGGGGGGGCCTGGGATACGCAGTATTTT CASSQGSGGAWDTQYF
NA once TRBJ2-2 TRBV28 TGTGCCAGCAGTTTATCCCCGGCACAGAGACCGCTGTTTTTT CASSLSPAQRPLFF
TRBD1 once TRBJ1-5 TRBV28 TGTGCCAGCAGTTTAATGACAGGGAGGAATCAGCCCCAGCATTTT CASSLMTGRNQPQHF
NA NA TRBJ2-7 TRBV2 TGTGCCAGCAGCCCTGGACATCGGCCCTACGAGCAGTACTTC CASSPGHRPYEQYF
NA NA TRBJ2-7 TRBV9 TGTGCCAGCAGCGGTAGCTGGAGGTCCAACGAGCAGTACTTC CASSGSWRSNEQYF
TRBD2 NA TRBJ2-1 TRBV28 TGTGCCAGCTTCCTTAGCGGGAGCCCTCACAATGAGCAGTTCTTC CASFLSGSPHNEQFF
NA NA TRBJ2-3 TRBV5-1 TGCGCCAGCAGCTCCCTAGGGCCGGATACGCAGTATTTT CASSSLGPDTQYF
TRBD1 NA TRBJ1-6 TRBV5-4 TGTGCCAGCAGCTTGGGGGGGGACAGCAATAATTCACCCCTCCACTTT CASSLGGDSNNSPLHF
NA NA TRBJ1-5 TRBV6-1 TGTGCCAGCAGCCAGGGTTGGGGGAGCAATCAGCCCCAGCATTTT CASSQGWGSNQPQHF
TRBD2 NA TRBJ2-5 TRBV4-2 TGTGCCAGCAGCCAAGAACTCCTAGCGGGAATGACACAAGAGACCCAGTACTTC CASSQELLAGMTQETQYF
TRBD2 few TRBJ2-3 TRBV9 TGTGCCAGCAGCCAACGGACTAGCGGGGGTACAGATACGCAGTATTTT CASSQRTSGGTDTQYF
TRBD2 few TRBJ2-7 TRBV30 TGTGCCTGGGGGCGCGGGAGAAACGAGCAGTACTTC CAWGRGRNEQYF